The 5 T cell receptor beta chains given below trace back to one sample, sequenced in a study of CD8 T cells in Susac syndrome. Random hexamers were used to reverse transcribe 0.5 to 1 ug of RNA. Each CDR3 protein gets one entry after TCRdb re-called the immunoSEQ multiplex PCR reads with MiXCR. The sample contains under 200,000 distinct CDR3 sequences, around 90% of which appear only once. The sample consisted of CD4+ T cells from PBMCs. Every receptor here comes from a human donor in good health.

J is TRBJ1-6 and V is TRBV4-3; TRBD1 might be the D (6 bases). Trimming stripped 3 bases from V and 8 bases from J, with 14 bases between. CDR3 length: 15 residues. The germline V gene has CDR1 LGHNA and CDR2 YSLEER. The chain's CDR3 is CASSQRDITDSPLHF. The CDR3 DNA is TGCGCCAGCAGCCAGAGGGACATTACAGATTCACCCCTCCACTTT.

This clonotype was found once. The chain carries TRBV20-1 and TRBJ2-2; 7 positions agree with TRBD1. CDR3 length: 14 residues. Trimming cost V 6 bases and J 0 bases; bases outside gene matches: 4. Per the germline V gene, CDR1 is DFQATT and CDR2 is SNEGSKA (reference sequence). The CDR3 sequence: CSAQGPSNTGELFF. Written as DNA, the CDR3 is TGCAGTGCACAGGGGCCATCGAACACCGGGGAGCTGTTTTTT.

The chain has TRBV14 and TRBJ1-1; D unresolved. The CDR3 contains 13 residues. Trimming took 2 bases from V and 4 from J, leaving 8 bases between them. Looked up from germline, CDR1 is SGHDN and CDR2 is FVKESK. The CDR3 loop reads CASSQTRATEAFF. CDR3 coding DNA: TGTGCCAGCAGCCAAACCCGCGCCACTGAAGCTTTCTTT.

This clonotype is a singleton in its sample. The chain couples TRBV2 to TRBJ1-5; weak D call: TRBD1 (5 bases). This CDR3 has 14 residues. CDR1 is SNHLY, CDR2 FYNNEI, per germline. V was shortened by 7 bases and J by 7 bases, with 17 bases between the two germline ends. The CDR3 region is CASTSGTWGQPQHF. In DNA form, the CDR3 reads TGTGCCAGCACGTCGGGTACGTGGGGCCAGCCCCAGCATTTT.

Here the CDR3 DNA reads TGCGCCAGCAGCTTGGAGCCTTCAAGCTCCTACAATGAGCAGTTCTTC. Protein sequence: CASSLEPSSSYNEQFF. This chain uses TRBV5-1 with TRBJ2-1; no clear D gene. Germline V lookup: CDR1 SGHRS, CDR2 YFSETQ. The CDR3 spans 16 residues. V lost 0 bases and J 0 bases, leaving 10 bases between the germline ends.